The rows below give T cell receptor beta chains drawn from one sample of a study of T cell responses to AZD1222 COVID-19 vaccine. Profiling relied on immunoSEQ multiplex PCR, and the TCRdb table lists in-frame clones only, not all of them. The data contain about 83,000 clones, 85% to 90% of them seen just once; the ten biggest clones take up approximately 4.5%. Sequencing was performed on peripheral blood, taken on day 0 of MenACWY control vaccination. Every receptor here comes from an adult in good health. The CDR3 runs from the conserved cysteine through the conserved F or W. The order of the fields is D gene, clone size, J gene, CDR3 length, V gene, CDR3 protein, CDR3 DNA. The D gene is left open where the match is weak. Clone size appears in some rows only: once, few, many, or a class for an expanded clone.

>TRBD1|-|TRBJ1-4|14|TRBV28
CASRLTGGFEKLFF
TGTGCCAGCAGATTGACAGGGGGTTTTGAAAAACTGTTTTTT
>TRBD1|-|TRBJ2-1|15|TRBV5-6
CASSLIMTGLDEQFF
TGTGCCAGCAGCTTAATAATGACAGGGCTGGATGAGCAGTTCTTC
>TRBD2|-|TRBJ2-7|17|TRBV30
CAWRRGPLSGSPYEQYF
TGTGCCTGGAGGCGGGGGCCCCTTAGCGGGAGCCCCTACGAGCAGTACTTC
>-|-|TRBJ1-2|13|TRBV2
CAISGGSAYGYTF
TGTGCCATCTCGGGGGGTTCTGCCTATGGCTACACCTTC
>-|-|TRBJ2-7|14|TRBV7-6
CASSSFGTSYEQYF
TGTGCCAGCAGCTCCTTCGGGACAAGCTACGAGCAGTACTTC
>TRBD2|-|TRBJ2-7|13|TRBV7-9
CASLLAGGREQYF
TGTGCCAGCTTACTAGCGGGAGGGCGGGAGCAGTACTTC
>-|-|TRBJ1-4|18|TRBV24-1
CATSDGLQGYGTNEKLFF
TGTGCCACCAGTGATGGCCTTCAGGGGTACGGGACTAATGAAAAACTGTTTTTT
>TRBD1|-|TRBJ1-3|17|TRBV4-2
CASSQEITGGIGNTIYF
TGTGCCAGCAGCCAAGAAATTACAGGGGGAATAGGAAACACCATATATTTT
>-|few|TRBJ2-7|15|TRBV18
CASSPEDRGGYEQYF
TGTGCCAGCTCACCAGAGGACCGTGGGGGCTACGAGCAGTACTTC
>TRBD2|-|TRBJ2-5|14|TRBV6-5
CASRLAGGLETQYF
TGTGCCAGTCGACTAGCGGGAGGGCTGGAGACCCAGTACTTC
>-|once|TRBJ1-2|14|TRBV9
CASSVVSGNYGYTF
TGTGCCAGCAGCGTTGTTTCGGGTAACTATGGCTACACCTTC
>TRBD2|-|TRBJ2-5|16|TRBV2
CASSDVSGRKQETQYF
TGTGCCAGCAGTGACGTCAGCGGGAGAAAACAAGAGACCCAGTACTTC
>-|-|TRBJ2-1|13|TRBV4-3
CASSQDVRYEQFF
TGCGCCAGCAGCCAAGATGTGCGCTACGAGCAGTTCTTC